The T cell receptor (beta chain) under discussion was sequenced for a study of T cell clones after liver transplantation. Some clones are missing from TCRdb's copy, which holds only in-frame ones; the method was immunoSEQ multiplex PCR. The profile shows tens of thousands of clones, about 70% of them singletons. In germline, CDR1 is GTSNPN, CDR2 SVGIG (reference sequence). CDR3 length: 10 amino acids. V was shortened by 7 bases and J by 2 bases, with 5 bases between the two germline ends. The sample in question was CD4+ T cells from blood, obtained at the 22-month timepoint. This receptor was obtained from a human patient who received a liver transplant. The graft donor may have given rise to some T cells. The V gene is TRBV30, the J gene TRBJ1-2; D is undetermined. The CDR3 spells CASINYGYTF. For the CDR3, the DNA is TGTGCCTCCATAAACTATGGCTACACCTTC.